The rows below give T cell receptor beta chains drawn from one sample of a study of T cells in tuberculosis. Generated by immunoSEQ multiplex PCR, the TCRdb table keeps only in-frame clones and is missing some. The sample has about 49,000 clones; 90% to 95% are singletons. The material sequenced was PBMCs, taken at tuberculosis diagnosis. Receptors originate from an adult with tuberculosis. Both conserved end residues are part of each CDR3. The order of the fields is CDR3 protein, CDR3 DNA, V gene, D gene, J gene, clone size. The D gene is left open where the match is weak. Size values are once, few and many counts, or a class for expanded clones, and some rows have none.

CDR3aa: CASSSPPNEKLFF
CDR3nt: TGTGCCAGCTCCTCCCCCCCTAATGAAAAACTGTTTTTT
v_gene: TRBV28
d_gene: .
j_gene: TRBJ1-4
abundance: .

CDR3aa: CASGSPGSGRETQYF
CDR3nt: TGTGCCAGCGGCTCCCCAGGGTCAGGGAGGGAGACCCAGTACTTC
v_gene: TRBV28
d_gene: .
j_gene: TRBJ2-5
abundance: .

CDR3aa: CASSLALGQGPDTQYF
CDR3nt: TGCGCCAGCAGCTTGGCTTTAGGACAGGGACCAGATACGCAGTATTTT
v_gene: TRBV5-1
d_gene: TRBD1
j_gene: TRBJ2-3
abundance: .

CDR3aa: CAWSEGTSLSTDTQYF
CDR3nt: TGTGCCTGGAGTGAAGGGACTAGCCTTAGCACAGATACGCAGTATTTT
v_gene: TRBV30
d_gene: TRBD2
j_gene: TRBJ2-3
abundance: .

CDR3aa: CASSSNPDSTDTQYF
CDR3nt: TGTGCCAGCAGCTCCAACCCTGACTCCACAGATACGCAGTATTTT
v_gene: TRBV7-3
d_gene: .
j_gene: TRBJ2-3
abundance: once

CDR3aa: CAISEEGGNTEAFF
CDR3nt: TGTGCCATCAGTGAAGAGGGCGGGAACACTGAAGCTTTCTTT
v_gene: TRBV10-3
d_gene: .
j_gene: TRBJ1-1
abundance: .

CDR3aa: CASSVQGFYEQYF
CDR3nt: TGTGCCAGTAGTGTACAGGGGTTCTACGAGCAGTACTTC
v_gene: TRBV19
d_gene: TRBD1
j_gene: TRBJ2-7
abundance: .

CDR3aa: CASSLDVVRGSIGTQYF
CDR3nt: TGTGCCAGCAGTCTCGACGTAGTCAGAGGGAGCATAGGTACGCAGTATTTT
v_gene: TRBV28
d_gene: .
j_gene: TRBJ2-3
abundance: .

CDR3aa: CASSQGTEKSTIYF
CDR3nt: TGCGCCAGCAGCCAGGGGACCGAGAAGAGCACCATATATTTT
v_gene: TRBV5-1
d_gene: .
j_gene: TRBJ1-3
abundance: .

CDR3aa: CASTLTRVAGEQFF
CDR3nt: TGTGCCAGCACCCTAACCAGGGTCGCAGGAGAGCAGTTCTTC
v_gene: TRBV7-2
d_gene: .
j_gene: TRBJ2-1
abundance: .

CDR3aa: CASSQSQGAVTGELFF
CDR3nt: TGTGCCAGCAGCCAGTCACAGGGGGCGGTCACCGGGGAGCTGTTTTTT
v_gene: TRBV7-2
d_gene: TRBD1
j_gene: TRBJ2-2
abundance: .

CDR3aa: CASSSDRAPGNTIYF
CDR3nt: TGTGCCAGCAGCTCTGACAGGGCCCCCGGAAACACCATATATTTT
v_gene: TRBV6-5
d_gene: TRBD1
j_gene: TRBJ1-3
abundance: .

CDR3aa: CASSQDGQGIYGYTF
CDR3nt: TGCGCCAGCAGCCAAGACGGACAGGGCATCTATGGCTACACCTTC
v_gene: TRBV4-3
d_gene: TRBD1
j_gene: TRBJ1-2
abundance: .

CDR3aa: CASSDGTSGNEQFF
CDR3nt: TGTGCCAGCAGCGACGGGACTAGCGGGAATGAGCAGTTCTTC
v_gene: TRBV9
d_gene: TRBD2
j_gene: TRBJ2-1
abundance: .

CDR3aa: CASSSRLAQETQYF
CDR3nt: TGTGCCAGCAGCTCCCGACTAGCGCAAGAGACCCAGTACTTC
v_gene: TRBV7-8
d_gene: TRBD2
j_gene: TRBJ2-5
abundance: .

CDR3aa: CASSERASRANTIYF
CDR3nt: TGTGCCAGCAGCGAGCGGGCCTCTCGGGCAAACACCATATATTTT
v_gene: TRBV9
d_gene: .
j_gene: TRBJ1-3
abundance: .

CDR3aa: CASSSHSGVGGGFF
CDR3nt: TGTGCCAGCAGTTCCCACAGCGGTGTGGGGGGGGGTTTCTTT
v_gene: TRBV28
d_gene: .
j_gene: TRBJ1-1
abundance: .

CDR3aa: CASRLPGQRYGYTF
CDR3nt: TGTGCCAGCAGACTTCCGGGACAGCGCTACGGCTACACCTTC
v_gene: TRBV6-5
d_gene: TRBD1
j_gene: TRBJ1-2
abundance: .

CDR3aa: CASSWGGVTEAFF
CDR3nt: TGTGCCAGCAGTTGGGGGGGGGTCACTGAAGCTTTCTTT
v_gene: TRBV27
d_gene: .
j_gene: TRBJ1-1
abundance: .

CDR3aa: CASSPQANTEAFF
CDR3nt: TGTGCCAGCTCACCTCAGGCGAACACTGAAGCTTTCTTT
v_gene: TRBV18
d_gene: .
j_gene: TRBJ1-1
abundance: .

CDR3aa: CASRMQGGDPGYTF
CDR3nt: TGTGCCAGCCGGATGCAAGGAGGCGACCCTGGCTACACCTTC
v_gene: TRBV5-8
d_gene: .
j_gene: TRBJ1-2
abundance: .

CDR3aa: CASSPQGGRTDTQYF
CDR3nt: TGTGCCAGCAGCCCGCAGGGTGGTAGAACAGATACGCAGTATTTT
v_gene: TRBV5-4
d_gene: .
j_gene: TRBJ2-3
abundance: .

CDR3aa: CASSEYRESGYTF
CDR3nt: TGTGCCAGCAGTGAATACAGGGAGTCTGGCTACACCTTC
v_gene: TRBV6-1
d_gene: .
j_gene: TRBJ1-2
abundance: .

CDR3aa: CASSQEAPANTGELFF
CDR3nt: TGCGCCAGCAGCCAAGAAGCGCCGGCGAACACCGGGGAGCTGTTTTTT
v_gene: TRBV4-3
d_gene: .
j_gene: TRBJ2-2
abundance: .

CDR3aa: CASIGGQDHQPQHF
CDR3nt: TGTGCCAGTATTGGGGGACAAGATCATCAGCCCCAGCATTTT
v_gene: TRBV19
d_gene: .
j_gene: TRBJ1-5
abundance: once

CDR3aa: CASSPAWSSNEQFF
CDR3nt: TGTGCCAGCAGTCCCGCTTGGAGCTCCAATGAGCAGTTCTTC
v_gene: TRBV25-1
d_gene: .
j_gene: TRBJ2-1
abundance: .

CDR3aa: CASSLELAGGNEQFF
CDR3nt: TGTGCCAGCAGCTTGGAACTAGCGGGAGGGAATGAGCAGTTCTTC
v_gene: TRBV7-2
d_gene: TRBD2
j_gene: TRBJ2-1
abundance: .

CDR3aa: CAWRDRPNTEAFF
CDR3nt: TGTGCCTGGAGGGACAGGCCGAACACTGAAGCTTTCTTT
v_gene: TRBV30
d_gene: TRBD1
j_gene: TRBJ1-1
abundance: few

CDR3aa: CSAKAGAEAFF
CDR3nt: TGCAGTGCTAAGGCAGGGGCTGAAGCTTTCTTT
v_gene: TRBV20-1
d_gene: .
j_gene: TRBJ1-1
abundance: .

CDR3aa: CASSLQTGDTEAFF
CDR3nt: TGCGCCAGCAGCTTACAGACCGGGGACACTGAAGCTTTCTTT
v_gene: TRBV5-1
d_gene: .
j_gene: TRBJ1-1
abundance: .

CDR3aa: CSVEVRQPMNTEAFF
CDR3nt: TGCAGCGTTGAAGTCAGACAGCCCATGAACACTGAAGCTTTCTTT
v_gene: TRBV29-1
d_gene: .
j_gene: TRBJ1-1
abundance: .